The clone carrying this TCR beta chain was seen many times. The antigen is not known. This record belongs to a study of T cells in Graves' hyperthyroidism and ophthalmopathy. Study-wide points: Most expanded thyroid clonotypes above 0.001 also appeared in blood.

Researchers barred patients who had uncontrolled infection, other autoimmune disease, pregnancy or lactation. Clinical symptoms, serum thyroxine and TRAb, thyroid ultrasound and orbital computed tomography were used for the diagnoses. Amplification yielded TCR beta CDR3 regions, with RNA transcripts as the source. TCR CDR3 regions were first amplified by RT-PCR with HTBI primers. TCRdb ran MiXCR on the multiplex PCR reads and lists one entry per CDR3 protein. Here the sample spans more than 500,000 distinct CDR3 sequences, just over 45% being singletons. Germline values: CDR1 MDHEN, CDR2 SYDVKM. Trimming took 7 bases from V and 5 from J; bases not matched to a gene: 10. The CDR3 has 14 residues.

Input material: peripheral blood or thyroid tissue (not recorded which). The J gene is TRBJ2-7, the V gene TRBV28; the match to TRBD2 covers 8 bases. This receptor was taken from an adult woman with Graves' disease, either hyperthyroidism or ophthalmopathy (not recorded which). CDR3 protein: CASTGLDSSNEQYF. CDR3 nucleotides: TGTGCCAGCACGGGACTAGACTCATCGAACGAGCAGTACTTC.